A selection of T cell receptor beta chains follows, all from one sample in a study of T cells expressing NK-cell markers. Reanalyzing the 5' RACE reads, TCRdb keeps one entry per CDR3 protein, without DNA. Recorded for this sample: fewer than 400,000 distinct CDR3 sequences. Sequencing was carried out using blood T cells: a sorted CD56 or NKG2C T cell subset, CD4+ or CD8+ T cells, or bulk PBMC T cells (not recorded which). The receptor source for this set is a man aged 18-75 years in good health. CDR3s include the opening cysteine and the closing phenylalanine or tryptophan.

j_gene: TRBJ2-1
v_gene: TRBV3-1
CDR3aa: CASSQDQYGLVYNEQFF

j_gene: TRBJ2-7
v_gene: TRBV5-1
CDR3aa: CASSPRQGGNEQYF

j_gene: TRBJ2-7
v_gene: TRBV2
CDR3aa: CATSFAWRGYEQYF

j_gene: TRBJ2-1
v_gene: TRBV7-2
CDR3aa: CVSRSSGGYNEQFF

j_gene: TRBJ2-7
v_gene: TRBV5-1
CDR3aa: CASSLTSGSYEQYF

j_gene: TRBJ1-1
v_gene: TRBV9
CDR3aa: CASSAMNTGGWNTEAFF

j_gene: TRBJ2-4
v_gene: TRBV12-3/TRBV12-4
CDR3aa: CASSRGQGGLLAKNIQYF

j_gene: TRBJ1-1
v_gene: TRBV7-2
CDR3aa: CASSLVRENTEAFF

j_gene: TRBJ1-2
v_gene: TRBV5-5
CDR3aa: CASSRGDRVYGYTF

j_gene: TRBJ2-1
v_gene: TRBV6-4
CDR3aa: CASTKKTSGGVSSYNEQFF

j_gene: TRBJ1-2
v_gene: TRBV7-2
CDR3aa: CASSPTVQGLHGYTF

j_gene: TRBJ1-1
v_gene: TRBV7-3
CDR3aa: CASSESVNTEAFF

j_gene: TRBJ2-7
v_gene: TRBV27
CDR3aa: CASSLFGTSDSSYEQYF

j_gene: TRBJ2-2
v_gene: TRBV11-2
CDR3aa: CASSLVFQIPGELFF

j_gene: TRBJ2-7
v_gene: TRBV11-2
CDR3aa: CASNPWGGGHEQYF

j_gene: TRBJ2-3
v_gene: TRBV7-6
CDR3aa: CASSFPHTGPTDTQYF

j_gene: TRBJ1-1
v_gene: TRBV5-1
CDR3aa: CASSLALYPGAEAFF

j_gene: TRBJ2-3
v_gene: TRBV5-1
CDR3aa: CASSSPDSADTQYF

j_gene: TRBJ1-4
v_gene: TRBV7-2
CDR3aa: CASSLRYREKLFF

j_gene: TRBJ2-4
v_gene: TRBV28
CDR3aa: CASSRGLGRTKNIQYF

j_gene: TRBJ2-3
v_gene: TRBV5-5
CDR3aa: CASSILDRTNTQYF

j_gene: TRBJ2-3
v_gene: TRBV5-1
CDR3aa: CASSLGGPGGDTQYF

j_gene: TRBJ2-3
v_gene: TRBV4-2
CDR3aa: CASSQVPGGADTQYF

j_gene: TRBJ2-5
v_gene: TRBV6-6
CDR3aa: CASSRGLGETQYF

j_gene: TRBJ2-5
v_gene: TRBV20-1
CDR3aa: CSAIPPGLVQETQYF

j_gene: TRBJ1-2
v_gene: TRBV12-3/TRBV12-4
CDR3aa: CASSLTAYGYTF

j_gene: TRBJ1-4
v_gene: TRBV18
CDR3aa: CASSQSTGGAVNEKLFF

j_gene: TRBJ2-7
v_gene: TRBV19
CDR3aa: CATLLTTASTYEQYF

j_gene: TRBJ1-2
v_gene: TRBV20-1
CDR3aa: CSASPPGQGLRGYTF

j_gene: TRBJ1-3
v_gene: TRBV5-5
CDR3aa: CASSLGTGRNTIYF

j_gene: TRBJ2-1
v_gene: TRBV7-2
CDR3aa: CASSLSYSGTSEAQFF

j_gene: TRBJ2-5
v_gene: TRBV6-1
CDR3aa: CASRELDFTTQYF

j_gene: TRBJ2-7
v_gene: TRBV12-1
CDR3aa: CASSFQDEQYF

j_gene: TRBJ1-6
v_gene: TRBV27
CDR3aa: CASSLSRGGSSYNSPLHF

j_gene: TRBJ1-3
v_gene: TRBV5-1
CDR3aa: CASTSGNGNTIYF

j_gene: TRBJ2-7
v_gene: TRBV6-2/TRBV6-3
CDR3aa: CASSYTAYGYPSGGHYEQYF

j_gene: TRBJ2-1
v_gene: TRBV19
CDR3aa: CASSKTSGVRNEQFF

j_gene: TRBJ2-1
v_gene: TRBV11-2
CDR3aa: CASSMGRGYSSYNEQFF

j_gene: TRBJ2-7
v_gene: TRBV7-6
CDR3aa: CASSLGGQGGYEQYF

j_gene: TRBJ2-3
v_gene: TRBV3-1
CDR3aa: CASSHRHPADTQYF

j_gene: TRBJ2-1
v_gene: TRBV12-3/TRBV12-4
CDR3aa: CASSRAGAGTYNEQFF

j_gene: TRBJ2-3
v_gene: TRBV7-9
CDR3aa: CASSFPVTSTDTQYF